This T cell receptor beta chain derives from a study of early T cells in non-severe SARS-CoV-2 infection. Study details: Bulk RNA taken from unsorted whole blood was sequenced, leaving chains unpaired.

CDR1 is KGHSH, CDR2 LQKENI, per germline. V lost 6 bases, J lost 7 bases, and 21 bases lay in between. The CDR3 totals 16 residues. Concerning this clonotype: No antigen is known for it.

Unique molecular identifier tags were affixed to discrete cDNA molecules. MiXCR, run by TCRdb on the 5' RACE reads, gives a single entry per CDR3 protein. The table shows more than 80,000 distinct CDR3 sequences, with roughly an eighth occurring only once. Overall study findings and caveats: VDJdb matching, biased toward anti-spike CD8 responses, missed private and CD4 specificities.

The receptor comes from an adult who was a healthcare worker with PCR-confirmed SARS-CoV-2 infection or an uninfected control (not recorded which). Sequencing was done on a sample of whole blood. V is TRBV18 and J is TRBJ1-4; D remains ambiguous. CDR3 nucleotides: TGTGCCAGCTCCCGGCGAATAGGACTGAGTCCTGAAAAACTGTTTTTT. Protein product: CASSRRIGLSPEKLFF.